This entry is about one TCR beta chain. Its antigen is still unknown. This sample was included in a study of early T cells in non-severe SARS-CoV-2 infection. Overall study context: The sequenced material was bulk RNA from unsorted whole blood, and its chains were unpaired. Broader study findings: Missing private and CD4 specificities, VDJdb matching favored anti-spike CD8 responses.

Losses at the gene ends were 4 bases for V and 8 bases for J; bases not matched to a gene: 2. The CDR3 spans 11 residues. CDR1 and CDR2 from the germline V gene are SGHRS and YFSETQ. Individual cDNA molecules were tagged with unique molecular identifiers. TCRdb itself ran the 5' RACE reads through MiXCR, one entry per CDR3 protein. The sample shows tens of thousands of distinct CDR3 sequences, 9.3% of them seen only once. The receptor's source is an adult who was a healthcare worker with PCR-confirmed SARS-CoV-2 infection or an uninfected control (not recorded which). The gene calls are TRBV5-1 and TRBJ1-1; 7 bases fit TRBD1. What was sequenced was whole blood. CDR3: CASSTGQEAFF. The CDR3 coding sequence is TGCGCCAGCAGCACGGGACAGGAAGCTTTCTTT.